Shown below are 30 T cell receptor beta chains from a single sample sequenced in a study of T cell responses to AZD1222 COVID-19 vaccine (dated by TCRdb to the early 2020s). Library preparation was by the immunoSEQ multiplex PCR assay. TCRdb took this table from immuneACCESS and kept in-frame rearrangements with V and J called. Such tables lack part of the clones; where checked against another copy, unresolved V genes explain under half of the gap, and the rest is unexplained. This sample comprises about 130,000 clones, approximately 84% of them detected only once. The ten largest clones represent approximately 4% of the sample. The time point label, read with the paper, signifies: baseline before first vaccination. Here the sequenced sample was peripheral blood, taken on day 0 of AZD1222 vaccination. The source of these receptors is an adult in good health.

The V gene is TRBV7-8, the J gene TRBJ1-1; tentatively, D is TRBD1 (5 bases). V lost 0 bases, J lost 1 base, and 6 bases lay in between. This CDR3 has 14 residues. The germline V gene encodes CDR1 SGHVS and CDR2 FQNEAQ. The CDR3 sequence: CASSLAGENTEAFF. The CDR3 DNA is TGTGCCAGCAGCTTAGCGGGGGAGAACACTGAAGCTTTCTTT.

The rearrangement links TRBV10-3 to TRBJ1-6; 9 nucleotides line up with TRBD1. The V segment lost 10 bases and the J segment 7 bases; nucleotides outside the gene matches: 5. CDR1 and CDR2 (germline): ENHRY, SYGVKD. The CDR3 spans 13 residues. In nucleotides, the CDR3 is TGTGCCACAGGGGACAGGGAGAATTCACCCCTCCACTTT. Translating gives CATGDRENSPLHF.

For the CDR3, the DNA is TGTGCCAGCAGCTTAAGGGGTGGCAGCCTTTCTAACTATGGCTACACCTTC. Its protein is CASSLRGGSLSNYGYTF. V usage is TRBV7-3 and J usage is TRBJ1-2; D not resolved. The germline V gene has CDR1 SGHTA and CDR2 FQGTGA. CDR3 size: 17 residues. V lost 1 base, J lost 0 bases, and 15 bases lay in between.

The chain joins TRBV6-5 to TRBJ1-4; 10 nucleotides align to TRBD1. The CDR3 length is 16 residues. The V gene end was trimmed by 4 bases and the J gene end by 8 bases; junction bases not matched to a gene: 10. The germline V gene encodes CDR1 MNHEY and CDR2 SVGAGI. The CDR3 nucleotides read TGTGCCAGCAGTTTGGCCCCCGGGACAGGGGTAGAAAAACTGTTTTTT. This sequence encodes CASSLAPGTGVEKLFF.

This clone has only one observation. The rearrangement uses TRBV7-9 and TRBJ1-1; a possible D gene is TRBD1 (5 bases). The germline V gene has CDR1 SEHNR and CDR2 FQNEAQ (reference sequence). V shed 4 bases and J shed 2 bases, with 14 bases lying between them. CDR3 length: 15 amino acids. For the CDR3, the DNA is TGTGCCAGCAGCTGGGGTACGGGGACCAACACTGAAGCTTTCTTT. Its translation: CASSWGTGTNTEAFF.

This chain connects TRBV7-9 to TRBJ2-5; D possibly corresponds to TRBD2 (7 bases). Looked up from germline, CDR1 is SEHNR and CDR2 is FQNEAQ (reference sequence). V dropped 0 bases and J dropped 5 bases, with 16 bases sitting between them. The CDR3 covers 16 residues. CDR3 DNA sequence: TGTGCCAGCAGCTTAGCTCGGGGGGCGGGGACGGAGACCCAGTACTTC. Residues: CASSLARGAGTETQYF.

J is TRBJ1-5 and V is TRBV6-5, with D possibly being TRBD1 (6 bases). Germline-derived CDR1 and CDR2 are MNHEY and SVGAGI. Trimming stripped 6 bases from V and 7 bases from J, with 16 bases between. This CDR3 comprises 14 residues. The CDR3 DNA sequence: TGTGCCAGCAGCCAACAGGGAATCGGGCAGCCCCAGCATTTT. This sequence encodes CASSQQGIGQPQHF.

This clone was picked up a small number of times. The chain recombines TRBV7-8 with TRBJ1-4; TRBD1 agrees at 9 bases. V shed 4 bases, J shed 7 bases, and the junction held 10 bases outside the gene matches. The CDR3 contains 16 residues. The germline gives CDR1 SGHVS, CDR2 FQNEAQ. The CDR3: CASSSGTGNLGEKLFF. The CDR3 DNA sequence: TGTGCCAGCAGCTCCGGGACAGGGAACCTTGGTGAAAAACTGTTTTTT.

The rearrangement joins TRBV5-4 to TRBJ2-7; 7 bases fit TRBD2. The V segment lost 4 bases and the J segment 4 bases; nucleotides outside the gene matches: 8. Germline CDR1 SGHNT, CDR2 YYREEE (reference sequence). The CDR3 is 14 residues long. The CDR3 coding sequence is TGTGCCAGCAGCCTGGGGGGGGTCAGGTACGAGCAGTACTTC. It yields the protein CASSLGGVRYEQYF.

This chain connects TRBV9 to TRBJ2-3, with D perhaps matching TRBD2 (5 bases). V was pared by 1 base and J by 0 bases, with 12 bases between. The germline gives CDR1 SGDLS, CDR2 YYNGEE. The length of the CDR3 is 16 residues. The CDR3 DNA is TGTGCCAGCAGCGTAACGGGGAGTTGGAGCACAGATACGCAGTATTTT. Translating it yields CASSVTGSWSTDTQYF.

The V call is TRBV7-9, the J call TRBJ1-6; TRBD1 matches at 8 bases. The J segment lost 9 bases and the V segment lost 1 base, leaving 5 bases of the junction unmatched. CDR3 length: 15 amino acids. CDR1 is SEHNR and CDR2 is FQNEAQ in the germline V gene (reference sequence). The CDR3 is CASSLGGQVSSPLHF. CDR3 nucleotides: TGTGCCAGCAGCTTAGGGGGACAGGTGTCTTCACCCCTCCACTTT.

This clone was seen a handful of times. The chain links TRBV5-4 to TRBJ2-7; 9 bases map to TRBD1. V gave up 4 bases and J gave up 5 bases; unmatched junction bases: 7. The germline V gene encodes CDR1 SGHNT and CDR2 YYREEE (reference sequence). The CDR3 loop spans 14 amino acids. The CDR3 protein is CASSAQGQGNEQYF. The DNA for the CDR3 is TGTGCCAGCAGCGCCCAGGGACAGGGAAACGAGCAGTACTTC. Using reference TRBV5-4 and TRBJ2-7 for the parts outside the CDR3, the full variable domain is ETGVTQSPTHLIKTRGQQVTLRCSSQSGHNTVSWYQQALGQGPQFIFQYYREEENGRGNFPPRFSGLQFPNYSSELNVNALELDDSALYLCASSAQGQGNEQYFGPGTRLTVT.

For the CDR3, the DNA is TGTGCCAGCAGCAAAGGGGGCTACGAGCAGTACTTC. Its protein is CASSKGGYEQYF. The J gene is TRBJ2-7, the V gene TRBV9, with D maybe TRBD1 (6 bases). The CDR3 has 12 residues. Germline CDR1 reads SGDLS; CDR2 reads YYNGEE. The V and J ends lost 4 bases and 3 bases respectively, with 8 bases between them.

This clone was observed a few times. The genes are TRBV7-8 and TRBJ1-1; TRBD1 aligns across 8 bases. Germline-derived CDR1 and CDR2 are SGHVS and FQNEAQ. The CDR3 covers 16 residues. Losses at the gene ends were 3 bases for V and 1 base for J; bases not matched to a gene: 7. Here the CDR3 DNA reads TGTGCCAGCAGCTTTTGGCAGGGGGCCGGGAACACTGAAGCTTTCTTT. It encodes CASSFWQGAGNTEAFF.

The gene calls are TRBV10-1 and TRBJ1-2, with 10 positions matching TRBD1. This CDR3 comprises 19 residues. Trimming took 0 bases from V and 5 from J; bases not matched to a gene: 15. CDR1 and CDR2 (germline): WNHNN, SYGVQD (reference sequence). The CDR3 region is CASSESIPRQGARKYGYTF. The CDR3 bases are TGCGCCAGCAGTGAGTCGATACCCAGACAGGGGGCGCGGAAATATGGCTACACCTTC.

This chain joins TRBV6-5 and TRBJ2-7; a possible D gene is TRBD2 (5 bases). Germline CDR1 MNHEY, CDR2 SVGAGI. This CDR3 has 15 residues. V lost 7 bases to trimming and J lost 4 bases, with 20 bases between them. This CDR3 is CASTTGVISEYEQYF. DNA of the CDR3: TGTGCCAGCACGACCGGGGTAATCTCGGAGTACGAGCAGTACTTC.

V gene TRBV5-1 combines with J gene TRBJ1-1, with TRBD1 as a possible D gene (6 bases). V dropped 0 bases and J dropped 6 bases, with 15 bases sitting between them. CDR3 length: 15 residues. The germline V gene encodes CDR1 SGHRS and CDR2 YFSETQ. The CDR3 loop reads CASSLDPNRGAEAFF. The CDR3 nucleotides are TGCGCCAGCAGCTTGGACCCTAATAGGGGGGCTGAAGCTTTCTTT.

The chain has TRBV6-5 and TRBJ2-7; possible D gene TRBD2, 6 bases. Deletions cut 8 bases from V and 2 bases from J, with 10 bases between. Germline V gives CDR1 MNHEY, CDR2 SVGAGI. This CDR3 contains 12 residues. CDR3: CASRGVTYEQYF. For the CDR3, the DNA is TGTGCCAGCCGCGGGGTAACCTACGAGCAGTACTTC.

This clone occurred once. The CDR3, as DNA: TGTGCCAGCAGCTTAATGGGGGGGAGCTATGGCTACACCTTC. It yields the protein CASSLMGGSYGYTF. This sequence joins TRBV7-3 and TRBJ1-2; D might be TRBD1 (5 bases). The CDR3 is 14 amino acids. CDR1 and CDR2 (germline): SGHTA, FQGTGA. V lost 1 base and J lost 4, with 10 bases in between.

The chain has TRBV5-1 and TRBJ2-1; D may be TRBD1 or TRBD2 (5 bases each). The CDR3 contains 16 residues. Trimming took off 4 bases at V and 7 bases at J, with 21 bases between the two ends. Germline V lookup: CDR1 SGHRS, CDR2 YFSETQ. The CDR3 sequence is CASSPLGTPDSNEQFF. The CDR3 nucleotides read TGCGCCAGCAGCCCTTTAGGGACCCCAGATTCTAATGAGCAGTTCTTC.

The chain's CDR3 is CASSPTGKNSPLHF. The CDR3 DNA sequence: TGTGCCAGCAGCCCAACAGGGAAAAATTCACCCCTCCACTTT. The chain uses TRBV11-1 and TRBJ1-6, with a possible D match to TRBD1 (6 bases). Trimming left V 5 bases short and J 7 bases short, with 12 bases between. The CDR3 has 14 amino acids. Germline V gene sequence: CDR1 SGHAT, CDR2 FQDESV (reference sequence).

V usage is TRBV11-2 and J usage is TRBJ1-1; TRBD1 aligns across 7 bases. After removal of 2 bases from V and 11 bases from J, the junction contained 8 bases not matched to a gene. The V gene's germline CDR1 is SGHAT and CDR2 FQNNGV. This CDR3 has 13 amino acids. The CDR3 loop is CASSLTPDREAFF. CDR3 nucleotide sequence: TGTGCCAGCAGCTTAACCCCTGACAGGGAGGCTTTCTTT.

V is TRBV28 and J is TRBJ2-3; D is ambiguous. The CDR3 covers 14 residues. Trimming took off 2 bases at V and 0 bases at J, with 6 bases between the two ends. Germline V gene lookup returns CDR1 MDHEN and CDR2 SYDVKM. The CDR3 loop is CASSLDKSTDTQYF. Here the CDR3 DNA reads TGTGCCAGCAGTTTAGACAAGAGCACAGATACGCAGTATTTT.

The rearrangement uses TRBV5-1 and TRBJ2-5, with D possibly matching TRBD1 (5 bases). V lost 0 bases and J lost 1, with 13 bases in between. The germline V gene has CDR1 SGHRS and CDR2 YFSETQ. This CDR3 comprises 16 residues. This CDR3 reads CASSLAGQAGQETQYF. CDR3 DNA: TGCGCCAGCAGCTTGGCAGGGCAAGCTGGCCAAGAGACCCAGTACTTC.

The chain carries TRBV5-1 and TRBJ2-3; 10 bases fit TRBD1. After removal of 5 bases from V and 1 base from J, the junction contained 4 bases not matched to a gene. The CDR3 runs 15 residues. Germline V gene data show CDR1 as SGHRS and CDR2 as YFSETQ. CDR3 coding DNA: TGCGCCAGCAGAGGAGGACAGGGGGGCACAGATACGCAGTATTTT. Translation: CASRGGQGGTDTQYF.

The chain links TRBV30 to TRBJ1-4; D not resolved. V was pared by 2 bases and J by 2 bases, with 9 bases between. Germline V gives CDR1 GTSNPN, CDR2 SVGIG (reference sequence). The CDR3 length is 14 residues. The CDR3 sequence is CAWSPQDTNEKLFF. The CDR3 DNA reads TGTGCCTGGAGTCCCCAGGACACTAATGAAAAACTGTTTTTT.

The chain joins TRBV6-1 to TRBJ1-2, with a possible D match to TRBD1 (6 bases). Deletions cut 0 bases from V and 5 bases from J, with 25 bases between. Germline CDR1 reads MNHNS; CDR2 reads SASEGT. This CDR3 has 19 residues. CDR3 sequence: CASSEARGRGGPYGYGYTF. CDR3 in DNA: TGTGCCAGCAGTGAAGCGCGGGGTAGGGGGGGTCCCTATGGGTATGGCTACACCTTC.

The rearrangement links TRBV9 to TRBJ1-3; 7 nucleotides align to TRBD1. J lost 8 bases, V lost 0 bases, and 5 bases had no gene match. The CDR3 is 14 amino acids. CDR1 SGDLS and CDR2 YYNGEE come from the germline V gene. The CDR3 nucleotides are TGTGCCAGCAGCGTAGATAGGGGGCCGGACACCATATATTTT. Translated, it gives CASSVDRGPDTIYF.

The chain links TRBV19 to TRBJ2-5; 12 bases line up with TRBD2. Germline CDR1 is LNHDA and CDR2 is SQIVND (reference sequence). Trimming took 5 bases from V and 2 from J; bases not matched to a gene: 3. The CDR3 has 15 residues. The CDR3 spells CASSLAGGRQETQYF. As DNA, the CDR3 is TGTGCCAGTAGTCTAGCGGGGGGGAGGCAAGAGACCCAGTACTTC.

This clone appeared a few times. The V gene is TRBV7-9, the J gene TRBJ1-5; 8 bases line up with TRBD1. With V trimmed by 4 bases and J by 6 bases, 5 bases remained unmatched. Germline V gives CDR1 SEHNR, CDR2 FQNEAQ (reference sequence). The CDR3 extends over 14 amino acids. The CDR3 DNA reads TGTGCCAGCAGCTCTGGACAGGGCGGTCAGCCCCAGCATTTT. Amino acids: CASSSGQGGQPQHF.